What follows is one T cell receptor (beta chain) and its context. Its antigen is not yet known. The sample holds no much larger clone one base away, and base qualities are not on file. From the cysteine through the phenylalanine, the CDR3 covers 15 amino acids. This entry keeps only the CDR3 DNA: 45 bases, framed from base 1. The V and J ends are trimmed by 4 bases and 1 base, leaving 15 bases between them. CDR1 and CDR2 (SGHRS, YFSETQ) derive from the germline V gene. The data belong to a study of cytomegalovirus exposure and HLA in healthy donors (dated by TCRdb to 2016 to 2017). Regarding the research as a whole: An earlier analysis of about 560 of the donors reported under 300 Gb of sequence data and around 120 million unique TCR beta sequences obtained from roughly 180 million T cells. Approximately 300 gigabases of sequencing data and around 80 million unique TCR sequences made up an early release that covered approximately 650 HLA-typed donors. Donor age, sex, ethnicity and CMV serostatus were collected together with the repertoire data. An earlier analysis of 587 of the donors used high-throughput TCR beta sequencing to judge whether each TCR beta V gene segment behaved as functional or pseudogenic. The study combined high-throughput TCR immunosequencing, statistical association of individual TCRs with disease status, and machine learning to predict cytomegalovirus infection status. The study aimed to test whether signatures of past pathogen exposure could be identified by cataloging public T cell receptors. Every discovery cohort repertoire had been produced on one sequencing platform. In addition to the first cohort of 666 subjects, a separate validation cohort of 120 different subjects was used. Among over 350 genotyped donors of the cohort, an average of about 240,000 unique TCR beta nucleotide sequences were sequenced per donor, roughly 20% of them non-productive. Rather than drawing on any new phenotypic data, the later analysis identified candidate immune exposures from TCR beta sequences and the way those sequences occurred across donors. The number of donors typed differed by locus, with 629-630 for A, B, C, DRB1 and DQB1, 522 for DQA1, some 570 for DPA1, and around 450 for DPB1. Of the roughly 400 genotyped donors, 65% to 90% were placed in the genetic ancestry cluster associated with self-reported Caucasian donors. HLA typing included class I and class II loci at four-digit resolution. Several DR-DQ haplotypes were treated as single units for association and clustering because of strong linkage in the cohort. The study profiled the T cell repertoires of 500 to 800 subjects by immunosequencing and related them to cytomegalovirus serostatus. A later analysis re-analyzed previously published TCR beta repertoires from 666 donors and added high-resolution HLA genotyping to study TCR occurrence patterns. A later genetic analysis took genome-wide SNP genotypes for about three fifths of the 666 donors and used that subset as a discovery cohort. Overall study outcomes, separate from this receptor: Compared with equally common non-associated chains, HLA-associated TCR beta chains in a later analysis were more clonally expanded and had lower generation probabilities. HLA typing was unavailable for some donors at each locus, so association tests used only the typed subset. A further reported finding was that TCR beta sequences accurately predicted the HLA-A and HLA-B alleles for most subjects in the first cohort. When HLA alleles, especially DR and DQ, strongly co-occurred, attributing TCR associations to individual alleles was difficult. Roughly 15 rarely observed V segments, including chromosome 9 orphons, were excluded from the earlier analysis of approximately 500 of the donors because counts were too low. In a later analysis, several top co-occurrence clusters were reported to appear linked to parvovirus B19, influenza, CMV and Epstein-Barr virus. In an earlier analysis of some 640 of the donors, most TCR beta V segments were observed in productive rearrangements about 87% or about 30% of the time, broadly matching IMGT annotations. According to the authors, the approach could potentially be generalized to other disease states and immunological phenotypes. In a later analysis, TCR association rates were found to vary across HLA loci, with the most associated TCRs seen for DRB1 alleles and the fewest for HLA-C alleles. The 87-base-pair reads could not distinguish some IMGT-functional V segments, including TRBV6-2 and TRBV6-3, so those segments were excluded. At a false discovery rate of 0.05, a later analysis linked around 17,000 TCR beta sequences to specific HLA alleles. According to a later analysis, most CMV-associated TCR beta chains appeared to be HLA-restricted, and the HLA associations seemed to be driven largely by CMV exposure. V-gene and J-gene trimming of TCR beta chains was associated with a missense DCLRE1C variant in a later genetic analysis, and the association was replicated in an independent cohort. This cohort had only TCR beta chains sequenced, and the lack of alpha or paired-chain data limited which features could be detected. Compared with the roughly 700-donor mean, donors in an Asian-associated ancestry cluster had fewer N-insertions in productive TCRs, according to a later genetic analysis. Most TCR sequences were observed very rarely across donors, whereas some public TCRs were present in many individuals. For the cohort, immune exposure information was limited to CMV serostatus. A few of the identified cytomegalovirus-associated TCR beta chains were confirmed in vitro to be specific for cytomegalovirus antigens. Correlated functional status among segregating V segments might reflect linkage disequilibrium, but an unknown experimental factor could not be ruled out. A group of highly shared sequence variants was considered likely to be a technical artifact of the sequencing pipeline. The classifier was reported to diagnose cytomegalovirus status with high specificity and sensitivity in both the original cohort and the validation cohort. The study listed 150 to 200 TCR beta chains as associated with cytomegalovirus. Presence/absence analyses assumed roughly uniform sequencing depth across donors, an assumption that may not hold.

The library was prepared using the immunoSEQ multiplex PCR assay. A mixture of 60 forward primers for TCR Vbeta segments and 13 reverse primers for TCR Jbeta segments was used in the multiplex PCR. The CDR3 region of rearranged TCR beta genes was amplified from genomic DNA with a multiplex PCR assay. Amplified TCR beta libraries were sequenced as 87-base-pair reads on the Illumina HiSeq System. The study's processing was this. A later analysis counted approximately 76 million unique TCR beta chains across the 550 to 700 repertoires, and approximately 11 million of these chains were shared by at least two donors. Raw reads were error-corrected and collapsed into unique sequences with a nearest-neighbor algorithm that merged closely related sequences to remove PCR and sequencing errors. To assign V, D and J gene segments, CDR3 sequences were aligned to IMGT reference sequences. For a sequence to be retained, a match of at least six nucleotides was required to both a V gene segment and a J gene segment. Rearrangements were classified as productive when the CDR3 lacked stop codons and remained in frame with V and J, and all other rearrangements were classified as non-productive. Following IMGT convention, CDR3 was defined as the stretch from the second conserved V-encoded cysteine to the conserved J-encoded phenylalanine. The earlier analysis of 587 of the donors excluded sequences that lacked an unambiguous match to a single V gene segment. In an earlier analysis of 587 of the donors, V segments were called functional above 56.7% productive rearrangements and were called segregating when the between-donor standard deviation exceeded 5%. A statistical classification framework was built to diagnose cytomegalovirus status from the catalog of TCR beta chain sequences. V and J gene assignment, in a later analysis, came from comparing TCR nucleotide sequences with IMGT/GENE-DB human TR gene sequences. A later analysis assigned CDR3 sequences and most-parsimonious VDJ recombination scenarios with the TCRdist pipeline. In a later analysis, each TCR beta chain was defined by its CDR3 amino acid sequence together with its V-gene family, and reads lacking a unique V-gene family were excluded. To address suspected cross-contamination and a sequencing artifact, a later analysis removed a few hundred highly shared, low-generation-probability nucleotide sequences. In a later analysis, a clonal expansion index for each public chain was calculated from normalized within-repertoire ranks of inferred template counts. In a later analysis, generation probabilities were computed with a VDJ recombination model fitted to out-of-frame rearrangements, and the resulting probabilities were checked against IGoR. In a later analysis, TCR-TCR, TCR-HLA and TCR-CMV co-occurrence was scored with hypergeometric tests, and a repertoire-size bias correction was applied to TCR pairs. In a later analysis, false discovery rates were estimated by permuting HLA or CMV assignments 20 times. In a later analysis, co-occurring TCRs were grouped with DBSCAN, and TCRdist sequence similarity was added when clustering was performed within HLA-allele-positive subsets. Co-occurrence clustering excluded repertoires with fewer than 30,000 or more than 120,000 public chains, plus five with anomalous nucleotide sharing. TCRdb retrieved this table from immuneACCESS and kept in-frame rearrangements only. Not all clones are present; in checked studies, unresolved V genes account for under half, and no reason is known for the remainder. V, J and clone size are those of that table, while D and trimming were read from the DNA. The sample records 150,000 to 200,000 clones, 76% of which are singletons. About 3% of the sample rests with the top ten.

In total, roughly 670 healthy bone marrow donors made up the cohort. At the time of sampling, every cohort member was nominally healthy, though immune exposures that went unrecorded were likely present. The donor tested CMV seronegative and was one of the 352 seronegative cohort members. A peripheral blood sample was provided by each donor, and peripheral blood mononuclear cells were used for TCR beta sequencing. Genomic DNA was extracted from the blood cell samples with the Qiagen DNeasy Blood Extraction Kit. The rearranged segments are TRBV5-1 and TRBJ2-7, with TRBD1 tentatively as D gene (6 bases match). The sequenced sample was PBMCs. The origin of this receptor is a male donor in good health and CMV-seronegative. The CDR3 sequence is CASSQVAGDSYEQYF. The sequenced DNA is TGCGCCAGCAGCCAGGTTGCAGGGGATTCCTACGAGCAGTACTTC.